This T cell receptor (beta chain) originates from a study of T cells after yellow fever vaccination. Study background: Fractions of low cell number were prepared using SMART-Seq v4 Ultra Low Input.

This clonotype was picked up a small number of times. Its matching antigen is unknown. Broader study findings: The secondary response was weaker but peaked faster, day 5 versus 15. Post-booster samples contained most primary-vaccination clones (approximately 96% CD4, less than 90% CD8).

The germline CDR1 and CDR2 sequences are SGHRS and YFSETQ. Trimming took off 4 bases at V and 5 bases at J, with 19 bases between the two ends. CDR3 size: 16 residues. A single record per CDR3 protein comes from TCRdb applying MiXCR to the 5' RACE reads. This table holds 450,000 to 650,000 distinct CDR3 sequences, 21% found once. The source material was PBMCs, sampled more than 20 days after the first yellow fever vaccination. The TCR originated in a man in his late teens or twenties who received the YFV17D yellow fever vaccine. This chain links TRBV5-1 with TRBJ2-1; possible D gene TRBD2, 6 bases. The CDR3, as DNA: TGCGCCAGCAGCCTGGTTGAGACCGGGAGTGACAATGAGCAGTTCTTC. Translated: CASSLVETGSDNEQFF.